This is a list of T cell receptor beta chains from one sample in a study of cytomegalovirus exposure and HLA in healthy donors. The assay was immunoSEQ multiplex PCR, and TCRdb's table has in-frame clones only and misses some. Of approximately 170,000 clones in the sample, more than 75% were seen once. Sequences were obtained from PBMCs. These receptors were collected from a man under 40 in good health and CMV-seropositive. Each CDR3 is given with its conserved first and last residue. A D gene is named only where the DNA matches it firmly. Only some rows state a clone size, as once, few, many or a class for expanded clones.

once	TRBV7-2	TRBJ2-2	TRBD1	CASKGAGMFSGELFF	TGTGCCAGCAAGGGGGCAGGGATGTTTTCCGGGGAGCTGTTTTTT
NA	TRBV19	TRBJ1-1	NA	CASSTYPGHTSTRNTEAFF	TGTGCCAGTAGTACCTACCCGGGACATACTTCTACCAGGAACACTGAAGCTTTCTTT
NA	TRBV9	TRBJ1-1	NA	CASSVGGNEAFF	TGTGCCAGCAGCGTGGGGGGGAATGAAGCTTTCTTT
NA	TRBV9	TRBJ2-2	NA	CASSVAVTGELFF	TGTGCCAGCAGCGTCGCGGTGACCGGGGAGCTGTTTTTT
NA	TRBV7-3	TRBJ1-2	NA	CASSLTGGNRANYGYTF	TGTGCCAGCAGCTTAACGGGCGGGAACAGAGCTAACTATGGCTACACCTTC
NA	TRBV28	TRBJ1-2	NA	CASSLAGSSVYGYTF	TGTGCCAGCAGTTTAGCGGGAAGCTCGGTCTATGGCTACACCTTC
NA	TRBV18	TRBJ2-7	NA	CASSPKPSGVYEQYF	TGTGCCAGCTCACCAAAGCCCAGCGGAGTCTACGAGCAGTACTTC
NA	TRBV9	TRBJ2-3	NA	CASSAQRADTQYF	TGTGCCAGCAGCGCCCAGAGGGCAGATACGCAGTATTTT
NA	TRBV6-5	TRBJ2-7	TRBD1	CASSPWARTGWEQYF	TGTGCCAGCAGCCCCTGGGCCAGGACAGGGTGGGAGCAGTACTTC
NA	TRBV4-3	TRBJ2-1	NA	CASSQIPGEEQFF	TGCGCCAGCAGCCAAATCCCCGGGGAAGAGCAGTTCTTC
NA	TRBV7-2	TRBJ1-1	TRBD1	CASSLDRGTGGTEAFF	TGTGCCAGCAGCTTAGACAGGGGAACGGGTGGCACTGAAGCTTTCTTT
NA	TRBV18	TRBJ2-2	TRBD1	CASSPRQGARDTGELFF	TGTGCCAGCTCACCTAGACAGGGGGCAAGGGACACCGGGGAGCTGTTTTTT
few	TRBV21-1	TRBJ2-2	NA	CASRQGYTGELFF	TGTGCCAGCAGACAGGGGTACACCGGGGAGCTGTTTTTT
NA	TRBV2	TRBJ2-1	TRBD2	CASRGLAEWNEQFF	TGTGCCAGCAGGGGTCTAGCGGAATGGAATGAGCAGTTCTTC
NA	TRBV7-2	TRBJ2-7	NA	CASSLSGTALSYEQYF	TGTGCCAGCAGCTTATCCGGGACTGCGCTCTCCTACGAGCAGTACTTC
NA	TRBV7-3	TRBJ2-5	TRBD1	CASSRDREETQYF	TGTGCCAGCAGCCGGGACAGGGAAGAGACCCAGTACTTC
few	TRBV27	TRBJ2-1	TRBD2	CASSSWGSGTYNEQFF	TGTGCCAGCAGTTCGTGGGGTAGCGGGACCTACAATGAGCAGTTCTTC
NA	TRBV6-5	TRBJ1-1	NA	CASSHGTYMNTEAFF	TGTGCCAGCAGTCACGGGACATACATGAACACTGAAGCTTTCTTT
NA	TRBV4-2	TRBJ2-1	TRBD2	CASSPLGGGNNEQFF	TGTGCCAGCAGCCCATTGGGGGGAGGGAACAATGAGCAGTTCTTC
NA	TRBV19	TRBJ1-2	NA	CASSITGANYGYTF	TGTGCCAGTAGTATAACTGGAGCTAACTATGGCTACACCTTC
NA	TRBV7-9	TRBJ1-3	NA	CSSSSGYGNTIYF	TGTTCCAGCAGCTCAGGTTATGGAAACACCATATATTTT
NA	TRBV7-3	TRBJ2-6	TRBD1	CASSIAAGGDGANVLTF	TGTGCCAGCAGCATCGCTGCAGGGGGCGACGGGGCCAACGTCCTGACTTTC
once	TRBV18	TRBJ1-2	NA	CASSPGPRVFYNYGYTF	TGTGCCAGCTCACCAGGTCCCAGGGTGTTCTATAACTATGGCTACACCTTC
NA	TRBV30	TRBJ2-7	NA	CAWSNLSGGTYEQYF	TGTGCCTGGAGCAACCTGTCAGGGGGGACCTACGAGCAGTACTTC